This T cell receptor (beta chain) is drawn from a study of T cells after yellow fever vaccination. The CDR3 runs 13 residues. V lost 5 bases, J lost 7 bases, and 14 bases lay in between. Germline loops: CDR1 SEHNR, CDR2 FQNEAQ (reference sequence). Study-level results: A limited proportion of clonotypes was detected within both the CD4 and CD8 compartments. After the booster, over 95% of CD4 and around nine tenths of CD8 primary-response clones were re-detected. The secondary response showed a weaker magnitude and a faster peak, day 5 versus 15.

TCRdb fed the 5' RACE reads into MiXCR, producing one record per CDR3 protein. The sample lists 510,000 or so distinct CDR3 sequences; roughly 21% were seen once. Comments on this clonotype: Its antigen is as yet unknown.

The chain recombines TRBV7-9 with TRBJ1-1; D is perhaps TRBD1 (5 bases). Specimen: PBMCs, collected 15 days after the yellow fever booster vaccination. The TCR originated in a man aged 25-45 years who received the YFV17D yellow fever vaccine. This CDR3 reads CASSNAGTGEAFF. CDR3 coding DNA: TGTGCCAGCAGCAATGCGGGGACGGGTGAAGCTTTCTTT.